Shown below are 29 T cell receptor beta chains from a single sample sequenced in a study of cytomegalovirus exposure and HLA in healthy donors (dated by TCRdb to 2016 to 2017). The library came from the immunoSEQ multiplex PCR assay. For the multiplex PCR, a mixture combining 60 forward primers for TCR Vbeta segments and 13 reverse primers for TCR Jbeta segments was used. In TCRdb, the immuneACCESS table is reduced to in-frame sequences with V and J assigned. These tables do not hold every clone; where another copy was compared, an unresolved V gene accounts for under half, and the others remain unexplained. The sample includes about 140,000 clones, with roughly 79% observed a single time. The ten largest account for 1.5% to 2.5% of the sample. The sample taken for sequencing was PBMCs. Source of these receptors: a woman between 35 and 50 years old in good health and CMV-seronegative.

The rearrangement joins TRBV7-9 to TRBJ1-1; D is unresolved. Germline V CDR1 and CDR2: SEHNR, FQNEAQ (reference sequence). The germline V and J ends were trimmed by 1 base and 0 bases, with 9 bases remaining between them. CDR3 length: 15 residues. For the CDR3, the DNA is TGTGCCAGCAGCTTAGATCGGGGAGTGAACACTGAAGCTTTCTTT. It encodes CASSLDRGVNTEAFF.

The chain uses TRBV28 and TRBJ1-2; D perhaps matches TRBD1 (6 bases). Germline V CDR1 and CDR2: MDHEN, SYDVKM. CDR3 size: 13 residues. Trimming cost V 10 bases and J 3 bases, with 15 bases left between them. The CDR3 DNA follows: TGTGCCACCACCGTCGGACAGTACTATGGCTACACCTTC. This translates into CATTVGQYYGYTF.

The CDR3 nucleotides are TGTGCCAGCAGTTTGAGTGACAGGAATGAGCAGTTCTTC. Protein product: CASSLSDRNEQFF. The chain has TRBV28 and TRBJ2-1; possible D gene TRBD1, 6 bases. Germline V CDR1 and CDR2: MDHEN, SYDVKM. The CDR3 is made up of 13 amino acids. The V gene lost 3 bases and the J gene lost 7 bases, with 10 bases spanning the gap.

The table lists this clone with a few counts. The chain carries TRBV9 and TRBJ2-7, with 11 bases matching TRBD2. Germline CDR1 and CDR2: SGDLS and YYNGEE. The CDR3 runs to 15 residues. Trimming cost V 0 bases and J 3 bases; bases outside gene matches: 2. CDR3 amino acids: CASSVGGTSGYEQYF. The CDR3 DNA sequence: TGTGCCAGCAGCGTAGGGGGGACTAGCGGCTACGAGCAGTACTTC.

The rearrangement joins TRBV4-2 to TRBJ1-1; D is unclear. The CDR3 consists of 14 residues. Deletions cut 0 bases from V and 3 bases from J, with 8 bases between. Germline loops: CDR1 LGHNA, CDR2 YNFKEQ. CDR3 amino acids: CASSQDLRDTEAFF. The CDR3, as DNA: TGTGCCAGCAGCCAAGATTTGAGGGACACTGAAGCTTTCTTT.

This clone was recorded once. This chain uses TRBV28 with TRBJ1-4; D remains ambiguous. CDR1 and CDR2 from the germline V gene are MDHEN and SYDVKM. The CDR3 is 14 residues long. Trimming took off 2 bases at V and 3 bases at J, with 7 bases between the two ends. The CDR3: CASSLGRSNEKLFF. The CDR3 nucleotides read TGTGCCAGCAGTTTAGGTCGGTCTAATGAAAAACTGTTTTTT.

This clone was counted a single time. The rearrangement links TRBV18 to TRBJ2-7; TRBD2 aligns across 10 bases. This CDR3 contains 16 residues. Germline V gives CDR1 KGHSH, CDR2 LQKENI. The junction had 6 bases not matched to a gene; V was cut back by 1 base and J by 3 bases. As DNA, the CDR3 is TGTGCCAGCTCACCACGGCTAGCGGGAGAAGGCTACGAGCAGTACTTC. Protein: CASSPRLAGEGYEQYF.

The CDR3 spells CASSPEWGRGNTIYF. The CDR3 coding sequence is TGTGCCAGCTCACCAGAGTGGGGACGGGGGAACACCATATATTTT. This chain joins TRBV18 and TRBJ1-3; D perhaps matches TRBD1 (5 bases). V shed 2 bases and J shed 7 bases, with 15 bases lying between them. CDR3 length: 15 amino acids. Germline CDR1 and CDR2: KGHSH and LQKENI. The full variable domain, in which reference TRBV18 and TRBJ1-3 provide the parts outside the CDR3, is NAGVMQNPRHLVRRRGQEARLRCSPMKGHSHVYWYRQLPEEGLKFMVYLQKENIIDESGMPKERFSAEFPKEGPSILRIQQVVRGDSAAYFCASSPEWGRGNTIYFGEGSWLTVV.

This clone was observed a single time. The V gene is TRBV5-1, the J gene TRBJ1-2; 8 nucleotides line up with TRBD1. The CDR3 is 12 residues long. Germline-derived CDR1 and CDR2 are SGHRS and YFSETQ. V was pared by 5 bases and J by 4 bases, with 1 base of the junction left unmatched. CDR3 amino acids: CASRQGGYGYTF. The CDR3 nucleotides are TGCGCCAGCAGACAGGGGGGCTATGGCTACACCTTC. Combining the CDR3 with reference TRBV5-1 and TRBJ1-2 gives the whole variable domain KAGVTQTPRYLIKTRGQQVTLSCSPISGHRSVSWYQQTPGQGLQFLFEYFSETQRNKGNFPGRFSGRQFSNSRSEMNVSTLELGDSALYLCASRQGGYGYTFGSGTRLTVV.

This rearrangement joins TRBV19 to TRBJ2-7; tentatively, D is TRBD2 (5 bases). The germline V gene has CDR1 LNHDA and CDR2 SQIVND (reference sequence). V was shortened by 3 bases and J by 4 bases, with 7 bases between the two germline ends. This CDR3 is built from 12 residues. Here the CDR3 reads CASSISGYEQYF. In nucleotides, the CDR3 is TGTGCCAGTAGTATTTCGGGATACGAGCAGTACTTC.

This chain uses TRBV30 with TRBJ2-1, with TRBD2 as a possible D gene (6 bases). Per germline, CDR1 GTSNPN and CDR2 SVGIG (reference sequence). The CDR3 has 15 residues. V lost 3 bases, J lost 4 bases, and 16 bases lay in between. This chain's CDR3 is CAWRINSGTYNEQFF. DNA for the CDR3: TGTGCCTGGAGGATCAATAGCGGAACTTACAATGAGCAGTTCTTC.

J is TRBJ2-7 and V is TRBV29-1; D remains ambiguous. This CDR3 is built from 14 residues. V was clipped by 8 bases and J by 3 bases, with 20 bases between them. CDR1 and CDR2 from the germline V gene are SQVTM and ANQGSEA. The CDR3, as DNA: TGCAGCTACTCCTCCGGGTCCAACTTCTACGAGCAGTACTTC. Amino acids: CSYSSGSNFYEQYF.

The gene calls are TRBV28 and TRBJ2-3; 10 positions agree with TRBD1. With V trimmed by 3 bases and J by 1 base, 1 base remained unmatched. The germline V gene encodes CDR1 MDHEN and CDR2 SYDVKM. The CDR3 is made up of 15 amino acids. For the CDR3, the DNA is TGTGCCAGCAGTTTCGGGACAGGGGGCACAGATACGCAGTATTTT. It encodes CASSFGTGGTDTQYF.

The chain joins TRBV2 to TRBJ1-6; D ambiguous. The CDR3 has 15 amino acids. Trimming removed 2 bases at V and 5 bases at J, with 10 bases between. The germline V gene encodes CDR1 SNHLY and CDR2 FYNNEI. This chain's CDR3 is CASSELAINNSPLHF. The DNA for the CDR3 is TGTGCCAGCAGTGAATTGGCAATTAATAATTCACCCCTCCACTTT.

The chain has TRBV5-1 and TRBJ2-4; TRBD2 matches 16 bases. V shed 4 bases and J 9 bases; nucleotides not matched to a gene: 7. Germline CDR1 and CDR2: SGHRS and YFSETQ. This CDR3 spans 16 amino acids. The CDR3: CASSPGTSGRAGIQYF. The CDR3 DNA reads as TGCGCCAGCAGCCCAGGGACTAGCGGGAGGGCGGGCATTCAGTACTTC. The full variable domain, completed using reference TRBV5-1 and TRBJ2-4, is KAGVTQTPRYLIKTRGQQVTLSCSPISGHRSVSWYQQTPGQGLQFLFEYFSETQRNKGNFPGRFSGRQFSNSRSEMNVSTLELGDSALYLCASSPGTSGRAGIQYFGAGTRLSVL.

The chain uses TRBV4-2 and TRBJ2-1; 8 bases are a match to TRBD2. Germline lookup yields CDR1 LGHNA and CDR2 YNFKEQ. V was clipped by 0 bases and J by 1 base; unmatched bases: 8. The CDR3 loop spans 18 amino acids. The CDR3 DNA is TGTGCCAGCAGCCAAGATCCACTAGCGGCGATATCCTACAATGAGCAGTTCTTC. This gives the protein CASSQDPLAAISYNEQFF.

This clone was recorded once. V gene TRBV2 combines with J gene TRBJ2-7; the match to TRBD2 covers 11 bases. Germline trimming cut 6 bases from V and 3 bases from J; bases unmatched to any gene: 7. Germline lookup yields CDR1 SNHLY and CDR2 FYNNEI. CDR3 length equals 15 residues. The CDR3 DNA reads as TGTGCCAGCAGATCCGGGACTAGCGGCTACTACGAGCAGTACTTC. This codes for CASRSGTSGYYEQYF. Drawing the rest from reference TRBV2 and TRBJ2-7, the complete variable domain is EPEVTQTPSHQVTQMGQEVILRCVPISNHLYFYWYRQILGQKVEFLVSFYNNEISEKSEIFDDQFSVERPDGSNFTLKIRSTKLEDSAMYFCASRSGTSGYYEQYFGPGTRLTVT.

In regard to this clone: This sample includes further DNA sequences coding for the same CDR3. The chain joins TRBV7-2 to TRBJ2-1; 9 bases line up with TRBD1. Germline V lookup: CDR1 SGHTA, CDR2 FQGNSA. Losses at the gene ends were 7 bases for V and 8 bases for J; bases not matched to a gene: 12. The CDR3 consists of 15 residues. The CDR3 region is CASTQQGALLDEQFF. The CDR3 DNA sequence: TGTGCCAGCACCCAACAGGGGGCACTTTTGGATGAGCAGTTCTTC.

The gene calls are TRBV5-1 and TRBJ2-5, with 11 bases aligning to TRBD2. CDR3 length: 13 residues. V trimming: 7 bases; J trimming: 5 bases; junction bases outside the gene matches: 4. Germline loops: CDR1 SGHRS, CDR2 YFSETQ. CDR3 in amino acids: CASGTSGRETQYF. CDR3 DNA sequence: TGCGCCAGCGGGACTAGCGGAAGGGAGACCCAGTACTTC.

This clone was observed a few times. This chain uses TRBV5-1 with TRBJ2-3, with 12 bases identical to TRBD2. V trimming: 3 bases; J trimming: 6 bases; junction bases outside the gene matches: 5. The V gene's germline CDR1 is SGHRS and CDR2 YFSETQ. This CDR3 has 15 amino acids. The CDR3 DNA follows: TGCGCCAGCAGCTCCGGGACTAGCGGGTTGGATACGCAGTATTTT. Translating gives CASSSGTSGLDTQYF. Full variable domain (missing parts from reference TRBV5-1 and TRBJ2-3): KAGVTQTPRYLIKTRGQQVTLSCSPISGHRSVSWYQQTPGQGLQFLFEYFSETQRNKGNFPGRFSGRQFSNSRSEMNVSTLELGDSALYLCASSSGTSGLDTQYFGPGTRLTVL.

The DNA for the CDR3 is TGCGCCAGCAGCCAGACAGGGGACTATTCACCCCTCCACTTT. Translation: CASSQTGDYSPLHF. The gene calls are TRBV5-1 and TRBJ1-6; TRBD1 aligns across 8 bases. Germline CDR1 SGHRS, CDR2 YFSETQ. The J segment lost 8 bases and the V segment lost 4 bases, leaving 5 bases of the junction unmatched. The CDR3 length is 14 residues.

The rearrangement links TRBV28 to TRBJ1-4; 7 bases align to TRBD1. This CDR3 has 16 residues. Trimming removed 1 base from V and 6 bases from J; junction bases left unmatched: 8. The germline gives CDR1 MDHEN, CDR2 SYDVKM. The CDR3 protein is CASSLSQGVWDEKLFF. CDR3 coding DNA: TGTGCCAGCAGTTTATCTCAGGGGGTTTGGGATGAAAAACTGTTTTTT.

This chain joins TRBV18 and TRBJ1-4; tentative D call: TRBD1 (5 bases). V lost 3 bases to trimming and J lost 4 bases, with 18 bases between them. The CDR3 loop spans 17 amino acids. Looked up from germline, CDR1 is KGHSH and CDR2 is LQKENI. CDR3 loop: CASSPNIPGMGNEKLFF. The CDR3 nucleotides read TGTGCCAGCTCACCCAACATCCCAGGGATGGGTAATGAAAAACTGTTTTTT.

CDR3 nucleotides: TGTGCCACGGGAGACATCTACAATGAGCAGTTCTTC. Translating gives CATGDIYNEQFF. The chain links TRBV19 to TRBJ2-1; D possibly corresponds to TRBD2 (6 bases). Trimming stripped 10 bases from V and 3 bases from J, with 10 bases between. The germline gives CDR1 LNHDA, CDR2 SQIVND (reference sequence). CDR3 length equals 12 residues.

CDR3 bases: TGTGCCAGCAGGGGGGGGTGGGATACGCAGTATTTT. Residues: CASRGGWDTQYF. The chain carries TRBV28 and TRBJ2-3; TRBD2 matches at 7 bases. The CDR3 has 12 amino acids. Trimming at V came to 6 bases and at J to 6 bases, leaving 3 bases not matched to a gene. The germline V gene has CDR1 MDHEN and CDR2 SYDVKM.

The rearrangement uses TRBV15 and TRBJ2-1; 7 bases match TRBD1. With 5 bases clipped from V and 14 bases from J, the junction kept 9 bases outside the gene matches. Germline CDR1 is LNHNV and CDR2 is YYDKDF (reference sequence). The CDR3 runs to 12 residues. In DNA form, the CDR3 reads TGTGCCACCAGCGCTCAACAGGGGCGGGAGTTCTTC. Translating it yields CATSAQQGREFF.

V is TRBV29-1 and J is TRBJ1-3, with TRBD1 as a possible D gene (5 bases). CDR1 is SQVTM, CDR2 ANQGSEA, per germline. This CDR3 is 12 amino acids long. The germline V and J ends were trimmed by 7 bases and 4 bases, with 11 bases remaining between them. CDR3 nucleotide sequence: TGCAGCGCATCCAGGGCCGGAAACACCATATATTTT. Its protein product is CSASRAGNTIYF.

Of note for this clone: Other DNA sequences of this sample code for an identical CDR3. The rearrangement joins TRBV6-5 to TRBJ1-3, with D possibly matching TRBD1 (5 bases). This CDR3 comprises 15 residues. V lost 7 bases and J lost 1, with 14 bases in between. Looked up from germline, CDR1 is MNHEY and CDR2 is SVGAGI. As DNA, the CDR3 is TGTGCCAGCATAAGGATGGGGCCATCTGGAAACACCATATATTTT. Amino acid sequence: CASIRMGPSGNTIYF.

This chain links TRBV7-2 with TRBJ1-3; 9 bases are a match to TRBD1. The trim removed 5 bases at V and 4 bases at J, leaving 15 bases unmatched. CDR3 size: 18 residues. Looked up from germline, CDR1 is SGHTA and CDR2 is FQGNSA. The CDR3 sequence: CASSRQGGERVVGNTIYF. The DNA for the CDR3 is TGTGCCAGCAGCCGACAGGGGGGGGAACGGGTCGTAGGAAACACCATATATTTT.